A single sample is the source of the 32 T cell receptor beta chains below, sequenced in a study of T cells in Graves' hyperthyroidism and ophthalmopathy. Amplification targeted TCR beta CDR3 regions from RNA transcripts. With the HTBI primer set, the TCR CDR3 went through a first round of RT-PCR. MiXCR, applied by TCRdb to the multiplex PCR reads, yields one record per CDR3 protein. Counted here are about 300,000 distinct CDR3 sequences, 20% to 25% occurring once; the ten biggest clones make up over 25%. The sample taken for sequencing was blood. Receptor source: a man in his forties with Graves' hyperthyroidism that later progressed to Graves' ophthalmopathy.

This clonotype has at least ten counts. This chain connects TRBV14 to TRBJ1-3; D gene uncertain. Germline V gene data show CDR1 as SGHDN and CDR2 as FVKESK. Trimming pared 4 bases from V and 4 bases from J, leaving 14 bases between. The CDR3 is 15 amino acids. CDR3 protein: CASSRDIRGGNTIYF. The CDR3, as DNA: TGTGCCAGCAGCCGAGATATACGAGGAGGAAACACCATATATTTT.

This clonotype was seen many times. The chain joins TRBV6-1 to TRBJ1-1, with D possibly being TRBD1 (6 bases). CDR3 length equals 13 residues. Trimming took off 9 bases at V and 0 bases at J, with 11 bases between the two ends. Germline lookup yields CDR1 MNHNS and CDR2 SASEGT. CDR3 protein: CASYRDMNTEAFF. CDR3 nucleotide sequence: TGTGCCAGTTACCGGGACATGAACACTGAAGCTTTCTTT.

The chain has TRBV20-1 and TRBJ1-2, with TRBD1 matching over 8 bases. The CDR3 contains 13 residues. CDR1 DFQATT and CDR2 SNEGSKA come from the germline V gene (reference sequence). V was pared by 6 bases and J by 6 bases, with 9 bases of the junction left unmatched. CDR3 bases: TGCAGTGCGTACCCTCAGGGGGCTGATGGCTACACCTTC. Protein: CSAYPQGADGYTF.

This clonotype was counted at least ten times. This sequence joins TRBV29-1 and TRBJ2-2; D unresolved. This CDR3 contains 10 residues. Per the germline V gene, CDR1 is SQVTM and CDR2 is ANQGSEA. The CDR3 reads CSVQTGELFF. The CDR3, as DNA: TGCAGTGTTCAAACCGGGGAGCTGTTTTTT.

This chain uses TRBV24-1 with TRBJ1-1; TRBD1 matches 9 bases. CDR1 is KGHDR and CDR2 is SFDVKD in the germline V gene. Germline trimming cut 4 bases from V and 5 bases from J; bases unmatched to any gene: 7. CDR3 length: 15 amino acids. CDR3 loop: CATSEAGTGITEAFF. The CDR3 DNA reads TGTGCCACCAGTGAAGCCGGGACAGGGATAACTGAAGCTTTCTTT.

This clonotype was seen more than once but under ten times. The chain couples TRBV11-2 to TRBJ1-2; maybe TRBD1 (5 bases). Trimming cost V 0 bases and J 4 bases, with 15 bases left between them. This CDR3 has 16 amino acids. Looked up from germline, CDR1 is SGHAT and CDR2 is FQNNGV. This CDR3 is CASSLESAGVPYGYTF. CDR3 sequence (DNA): TGTGCCAGCAGCTTAGAGTCGGCGGGGGTGCCCTATGGCTACACCTTC.

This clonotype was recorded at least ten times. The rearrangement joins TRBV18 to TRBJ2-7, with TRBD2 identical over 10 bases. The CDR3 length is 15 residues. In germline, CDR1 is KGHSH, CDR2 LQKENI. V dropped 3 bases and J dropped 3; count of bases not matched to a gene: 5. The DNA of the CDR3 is TGTGCCAGCTCACCGTCTAGCGGGAGTATCTACGAGCAGTACTTC. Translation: CASSPSSGSIYEQYF.

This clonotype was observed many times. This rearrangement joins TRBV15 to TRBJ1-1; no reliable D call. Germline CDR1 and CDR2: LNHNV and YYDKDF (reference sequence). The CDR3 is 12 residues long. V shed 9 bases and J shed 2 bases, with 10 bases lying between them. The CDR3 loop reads CATKDPNTEAFF. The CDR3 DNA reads TGTGCCACTAAAGACCCTAACACTGAAGCTTTCTTT.

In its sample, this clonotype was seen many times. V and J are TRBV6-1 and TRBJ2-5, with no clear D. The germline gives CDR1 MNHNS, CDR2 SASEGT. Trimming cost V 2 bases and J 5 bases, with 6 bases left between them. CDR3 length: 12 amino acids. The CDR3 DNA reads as TGTGCCAGCAGTGAAATTTGGGAGACCCAGTACTTC. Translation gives CASSEIWETQYF.

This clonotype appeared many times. The CDR3 is CASSPTGDEQFF. The CDR3 DNA reads as TGTGCCAGCAGCCCAACCGGGGATGAGCAGTTCTTC. V and J are TRBV6-1 and TRBJ2-1; a weak D match, TRBD2 (5 bases). The germline gives CDR1 MNHNS, CDR2 SASEGT. V was trimmed by 6 bases and J by 8 bases, leaving 11 bases between them. This CDR3 has 12 amino acids.

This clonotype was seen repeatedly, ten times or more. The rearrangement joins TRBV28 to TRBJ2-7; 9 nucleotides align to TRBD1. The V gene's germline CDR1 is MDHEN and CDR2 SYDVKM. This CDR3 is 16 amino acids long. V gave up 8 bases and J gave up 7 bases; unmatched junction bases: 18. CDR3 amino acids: CASEPSLGTGNGEQYF. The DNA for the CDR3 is TGTGCCAGCGAACCCAGCTTGGGGACAGGGAACGGGGAGCAGTACTTC.

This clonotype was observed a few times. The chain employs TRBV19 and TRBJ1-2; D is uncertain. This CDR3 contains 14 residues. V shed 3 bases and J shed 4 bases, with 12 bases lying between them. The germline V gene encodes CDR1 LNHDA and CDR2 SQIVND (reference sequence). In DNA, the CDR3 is TGTGCCAGTAGTATCAACCCGGGAGGCTATGGCTACACCTTC. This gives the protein CASSINPGGYGYTF. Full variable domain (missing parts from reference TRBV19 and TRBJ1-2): DGGITQSPKYLFRKEGQNVTLSCEQNLNHDAMYWYRQDPGQGLRLIYYSQIVNDFQKGDIAEGYSVSREKKESFPLTVTSAQKNPTAFYLCASSINPGGYGYTFGSGTRLTVV.

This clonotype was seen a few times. The CDR3 DNA reads as TGTGCCAGCAGCTCCCCCAGCGAACTAACCTACGAGCAGTACTTC. Its protein is CASSSPSELTYEQYF. V is TRBV7-2 and J is TRBJ2-7; D is uncertain. CDR1 is SGHTA, CDR2 FQGNSA, per germline. This CDR3 spans 15 amino acids. Trimming removed 4 bases at V and 2 bases at J, with 15 bases between.

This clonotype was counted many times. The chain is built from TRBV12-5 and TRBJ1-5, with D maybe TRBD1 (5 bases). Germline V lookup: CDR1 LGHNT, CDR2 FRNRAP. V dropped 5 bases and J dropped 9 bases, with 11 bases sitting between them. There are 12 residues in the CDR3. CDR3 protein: CASGRDLRPQHF. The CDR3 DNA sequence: TGTGCTAGTGGTCGGGACCTACGGCCCCAGCATTTT.

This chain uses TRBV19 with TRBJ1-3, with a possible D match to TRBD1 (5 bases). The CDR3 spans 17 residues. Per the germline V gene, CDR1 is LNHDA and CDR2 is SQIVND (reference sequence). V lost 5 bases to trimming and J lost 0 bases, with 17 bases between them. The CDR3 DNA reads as TGTGCCAGTAGTGAGTGGGACCGACCCAGCTCTGGAAACACCATATATTTT. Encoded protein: CASSEWDRPSSGNTIYF.

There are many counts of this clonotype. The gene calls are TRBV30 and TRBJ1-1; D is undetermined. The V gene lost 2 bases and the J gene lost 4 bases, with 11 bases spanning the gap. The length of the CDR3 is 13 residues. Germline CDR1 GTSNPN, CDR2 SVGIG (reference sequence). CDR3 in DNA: TGTGCCTGGAGTATCGCCCCACGCACTGAAGCTTTCTTT. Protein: CAWSIAPRTEAFF.

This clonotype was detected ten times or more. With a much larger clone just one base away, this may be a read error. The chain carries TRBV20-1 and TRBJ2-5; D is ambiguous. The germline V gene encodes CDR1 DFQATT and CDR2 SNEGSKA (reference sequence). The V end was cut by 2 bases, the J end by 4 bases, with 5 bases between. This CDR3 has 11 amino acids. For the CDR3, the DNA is TGCAGTGCTAGACGTGGAGAGACCCAGTACTTC. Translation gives CSARRGETQYF.

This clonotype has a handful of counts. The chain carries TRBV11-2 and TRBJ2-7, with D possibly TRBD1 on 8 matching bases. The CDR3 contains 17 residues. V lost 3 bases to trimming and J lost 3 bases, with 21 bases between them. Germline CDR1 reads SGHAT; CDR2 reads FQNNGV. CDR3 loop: CASSFRTGRVSDYEQYF. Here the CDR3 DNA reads TGTGCCAGCAGCTTCAGGACAGGGAGGGTTTCGGACTACGAGCAGTACTTC.

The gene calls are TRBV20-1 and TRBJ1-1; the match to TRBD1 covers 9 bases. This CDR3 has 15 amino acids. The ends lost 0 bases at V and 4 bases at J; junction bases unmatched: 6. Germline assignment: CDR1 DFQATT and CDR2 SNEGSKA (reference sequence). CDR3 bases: TGCAGTGCTAGAGACCCAGGACAGGGGCCCACTGAAGCTTTCTTT. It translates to CSARDPGQGPTEAFF.

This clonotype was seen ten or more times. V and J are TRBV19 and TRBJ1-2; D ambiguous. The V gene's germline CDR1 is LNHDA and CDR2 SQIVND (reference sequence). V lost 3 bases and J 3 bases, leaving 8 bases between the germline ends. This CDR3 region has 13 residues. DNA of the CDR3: TGTGCCAGTAGTATCCTCCTTTACTATGGCTACACCTTC. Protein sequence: CASSILLYYGYTF.

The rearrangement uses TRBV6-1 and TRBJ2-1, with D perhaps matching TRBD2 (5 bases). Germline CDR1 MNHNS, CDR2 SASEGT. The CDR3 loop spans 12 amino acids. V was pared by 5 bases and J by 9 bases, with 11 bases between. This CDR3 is CASSYGAGEQFF. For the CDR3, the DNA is TGTGCCAGCAGTTATGGTGCGGGTGAGCAGTTCTTC.

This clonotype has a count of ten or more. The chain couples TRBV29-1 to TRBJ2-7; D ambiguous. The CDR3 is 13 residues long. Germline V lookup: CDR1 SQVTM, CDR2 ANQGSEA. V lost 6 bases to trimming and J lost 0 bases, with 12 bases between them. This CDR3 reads CSVRRPSSYEQYF. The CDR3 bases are TGCAGCGTACGGCGACCTAGCTCCTACGAGCAGTACTTC.

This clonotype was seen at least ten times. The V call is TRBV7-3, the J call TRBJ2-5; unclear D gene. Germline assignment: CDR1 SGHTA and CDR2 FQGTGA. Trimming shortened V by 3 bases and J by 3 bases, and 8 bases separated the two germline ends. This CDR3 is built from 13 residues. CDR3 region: CASSFGLEETQYF. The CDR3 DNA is TGTGCCAGCAGCTTTGGGTTGGAAGAGACCCAGTACTTC.

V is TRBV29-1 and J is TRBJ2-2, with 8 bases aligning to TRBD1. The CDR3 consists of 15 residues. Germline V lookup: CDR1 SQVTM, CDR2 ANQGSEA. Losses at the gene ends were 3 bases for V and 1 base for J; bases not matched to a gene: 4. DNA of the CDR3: TGCAGCGTTGATGCCGGACAGGGGAACACCGGGGAGCTGTTTTTT. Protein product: CSVDAGQGNTGELFF.

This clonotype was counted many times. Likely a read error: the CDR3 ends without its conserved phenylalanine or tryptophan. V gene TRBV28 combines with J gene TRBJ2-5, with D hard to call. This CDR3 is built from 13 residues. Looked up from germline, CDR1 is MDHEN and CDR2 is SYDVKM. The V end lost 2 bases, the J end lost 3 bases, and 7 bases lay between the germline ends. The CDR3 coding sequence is TGTGCCAGCAGTTTAGGCAGAGAAGAGACCCAGTACCTC. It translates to CASSLGREETQYL.

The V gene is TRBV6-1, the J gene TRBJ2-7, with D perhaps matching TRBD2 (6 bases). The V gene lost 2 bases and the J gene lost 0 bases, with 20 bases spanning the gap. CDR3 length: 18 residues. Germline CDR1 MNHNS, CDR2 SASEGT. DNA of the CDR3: TGTGCCAGCAGTGAATTAGCGGCAGTTGGAGCCCTCTCCTACGAGCAGTACTTC. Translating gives CASSELAAVGALSYEQYF.

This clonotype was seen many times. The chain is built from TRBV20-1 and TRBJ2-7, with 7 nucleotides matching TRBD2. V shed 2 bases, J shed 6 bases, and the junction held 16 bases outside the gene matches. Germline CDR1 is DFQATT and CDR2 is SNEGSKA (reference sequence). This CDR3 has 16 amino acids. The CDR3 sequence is CSARRDGGRPAREQYF. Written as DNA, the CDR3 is TGCAGTGCTAGACGTGATGGCGGGAGACCCGCCCGCGAGCAGTACTTC.

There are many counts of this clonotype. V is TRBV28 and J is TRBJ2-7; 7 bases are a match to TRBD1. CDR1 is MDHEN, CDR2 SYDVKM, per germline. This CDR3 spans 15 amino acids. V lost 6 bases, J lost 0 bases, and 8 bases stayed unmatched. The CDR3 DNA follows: TGTGCCAGCAGGAAGATGACAGGGAGCTCCTACGAGCAGTACTTC. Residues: CASRKMTGSSYEQYF.

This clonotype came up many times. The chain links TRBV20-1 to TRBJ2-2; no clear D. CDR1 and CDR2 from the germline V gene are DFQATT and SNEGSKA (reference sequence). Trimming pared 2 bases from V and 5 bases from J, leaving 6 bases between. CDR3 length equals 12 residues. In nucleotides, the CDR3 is TGCAGTGCTAGATTGGTGACCGGGGAGCTGTTTTTT. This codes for CSARLVTGELFF.

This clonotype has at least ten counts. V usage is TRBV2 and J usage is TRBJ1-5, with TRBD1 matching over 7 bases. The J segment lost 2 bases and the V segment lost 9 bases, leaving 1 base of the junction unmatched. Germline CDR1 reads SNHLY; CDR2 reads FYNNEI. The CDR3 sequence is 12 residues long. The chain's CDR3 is CASDRGNQPQHF. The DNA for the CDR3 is TGTGCCAGTGACAGGGGCAATCAGCCCCAGCATTTT.

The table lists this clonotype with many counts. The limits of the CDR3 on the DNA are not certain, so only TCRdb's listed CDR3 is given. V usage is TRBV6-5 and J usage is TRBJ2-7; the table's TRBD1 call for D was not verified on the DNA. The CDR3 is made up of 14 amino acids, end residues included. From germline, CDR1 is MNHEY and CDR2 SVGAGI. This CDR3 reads CASILDRGTYEQYF.

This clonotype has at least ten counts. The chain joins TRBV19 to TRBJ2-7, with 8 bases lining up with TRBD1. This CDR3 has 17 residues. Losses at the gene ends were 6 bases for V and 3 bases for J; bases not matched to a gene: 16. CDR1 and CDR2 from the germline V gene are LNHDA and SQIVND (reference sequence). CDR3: CASSHLPRPGQDYEQYF. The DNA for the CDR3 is TGTGCCAGTAGCCATCTTCCCCGGCCGGGACAGGACTACGAGCAGTACTTC. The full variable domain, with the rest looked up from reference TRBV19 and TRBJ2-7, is DGGITQSPKYLFRKEGQNVTLSCEQNLNHDAMYWYRQDPGQGLRLIYYSQIVNDFQKGDIAEGYSVSREKKESFPLTVTSAQKNPTAFYLCASSHLPRPGQDYEQYFGPGTRLTVT.